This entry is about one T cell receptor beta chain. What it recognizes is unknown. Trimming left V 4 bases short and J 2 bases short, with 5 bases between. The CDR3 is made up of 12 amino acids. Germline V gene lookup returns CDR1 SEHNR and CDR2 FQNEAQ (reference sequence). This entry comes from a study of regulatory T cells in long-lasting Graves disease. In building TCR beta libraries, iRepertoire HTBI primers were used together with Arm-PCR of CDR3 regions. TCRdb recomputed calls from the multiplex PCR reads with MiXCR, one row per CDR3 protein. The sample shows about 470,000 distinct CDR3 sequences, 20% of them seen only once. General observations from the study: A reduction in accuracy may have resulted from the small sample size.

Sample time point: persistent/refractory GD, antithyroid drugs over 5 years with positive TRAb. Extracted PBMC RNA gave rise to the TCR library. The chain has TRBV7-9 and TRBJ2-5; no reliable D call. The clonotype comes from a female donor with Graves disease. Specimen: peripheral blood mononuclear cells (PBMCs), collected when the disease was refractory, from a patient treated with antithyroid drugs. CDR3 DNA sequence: TGTGCCAGCAGCTACTTTCAAGAGACCCAGTACTTC. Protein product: CASSYFQETQYF.